Following are 19 T cell receptor beta chains from one sample sequenced in a study of OX40 agonist ivuxolimab in advanced cancers. Here immunoSEQ multiplex PCR was the method, and the copy in TCRdb shows in-frame clones only, minus some. The sample yields about 60,000 clones, about 86% seen once. The material was CD4+ or CD8+ T cells sorted from blood, obtained in a trial of the OX40 agonist ivuxolimab. The source is an adult with an advanced solid tumor such as melanoma, head and neck, liver or kidney cancer.

This clone was detected only a few times. V is TRBV7-2 and J is TRBJ2-7; 7 bases match TRBD1. This CDR3 is 14 amino acids long. The germline V gene has CDR1 SGHTA and CDR2 FQGNSA. Losses at the gene ends were 5 bases for V and 1 base for J; bases not matched to a gene: 5. The CDR3 nucleotides are TGTGCCAGCAGCACACGACAGGGATCCTACGAGCAGTACTTC. Translating gives CASSTRQGSYEQYF. Looking up the rest from reference TRBV7-2 and TRBJ2-7 gives the full variable domain: GAGVSQSPSNKVTEKGKDVELRCDPISGHTALYWYRQSLGQGLEFLIYFQGNSAPDKSGLPSDRFSAERTGGSVSTLTIQRTQQEDSAVYLCASSTRQGSYEQYFGPGTRLTVT.

The chain links TRBV5-4 to TRBJ2-7, with D perhaps TRBD1 (6 bases). Per the germline V gene, CDR1 is SGHNT and CDR2 is YYREEE (reference sequence). V lost 4 bases and J 2 bases, leaving 13 bases between the germline ends. The CDR3 sequence is 14 residues long. CDR3 sequence: CASSPGQMTYEQYF. CDR3 bases: TGTGCCAGCAGCCCCGGACAGATGACCTACGAGCAGTACTTC. Complete variable domain (other parts from reference TRBV5-4 and TRBJ2-7): ETGVTQSPTHLIKTRGQQVTLRCSSQSGHNTVSWYQQALGQGPQFIFQYYREEENGRGNFPPRFSGLQFPNYSSELNVNALELDDSALYLCASSPGQMTYEQYFGPGTRLTVT.

The chain is built from TRBV6-1 and TRBJ1-2; D is uncertain. Germline lookup yields CDR1 MNHNS and CDR2 SASEGT. This CDR3 is 11 amino acids long. Trimming left V 5 bases short and J 8 bases short, with 9 bases between. The CDR3 here is CASSIPGGYTF. CDR3 coding DNA: TGTGCCAGCAGTATCCCTGGGGGCTACACCTTC.

This clone was observed once. The chain carries TRBV5-6 and TRBJ2-2; D unresolved. With 4 bases removed from V and 6 bases from J, the gap between germline ends came to 7 bases. From germline, CDR1 is SGHDT and CDR2 YYEEEE. This CDR3 comprises 12 residues. CDR3 coding DNA: TGTGCCAGCAGCCATGGATCCGGGGAGCTGTTTTTT. Translating gives CASSHGSGELFF.

The V and J genes are TRBV2 and TRBJ2-2; D gene ambiguous. Germline CDR1 SNHLY, CDR2 FYNNEI. V was shortened by 4 bases and J by 7 bases, with 13 bases between the two germline ends. There are 14 residues in the CDR3. CDR3 amino acids: CASSGPSRDGELFF. CDR3 bases: TGTGCCAGCAGTGGGCCTTCACGCGACGGGGAGCTGTTTTTT.

This chain joins TRBV5-1 and TRBJ1-5; D is possibly TRBD1 (6 bases). Germline V gives CDR1 SGHRS, CDR2 YFSETQ. This CDR3 contains 14 residues. The V gene lost 7 bases and the J gene lost 5 bases, with 16 bases spanning the gap. The DNA of the CDR3 is TGCGCCAGCTCCGTGGAGGGGGGATATCAGCCCCAGCATTTT. Translated: CASSVEGGYQPQHF.

This chain uses TRBV7-2 with TRBJ2-5, with TRBD2 identical over 7 bases. The CDR3 loop spans 15 amino acids. Germline trimming cut 3 bases from V and 5 bases from J; bases unmatched to any gene: 9. Germline V gene sequence: CDR1 SGHTA, CDR2 FQGNSA. For the CDR3, the DNA is TGTGCCAGCAGCTTCCGGGGGAGGGGTTTGGAGACCCAGTACTTC. As protein: CASSFRGRGLETQYF. Using reference TRBV7-2 and TRBJ2-5 for the parts outside the CDR3, the full variable domain is GAGVSQSPSNKVTEKGKDVELRCDPISGHTALYWYRQSLGQGLEFLIYFQGNSAPDKSGLPSDRFSAERTGGSVSTLTIQRTQQEDSAVYLCASSFRGRGLETQYFGPGTRLLVL.

The chain employs TRBV27 and TRBJ1-6; no clear D gene. Germline CDR1 is MNHEY and CDR2 is SMNVEV (reference sequence). V was cut by 8 bases and J by 8 bases, with 10 bases left in between. This CDR3 has 12 residues. The CDR3 spells CASWTGYSPLHF. The DNA of the CDR3 is TGTGCCAGCTGGACGGGGTATTCACCCCTCCACTTT.

The chain recombines TRBV6-6 with TRBJ1-2; maybe TRBD1 (6 bases). Trimming took 6 bases from V and 4 from J, leaving 15 bases between them. Germline V gene data show CDR1 as MNHNY and CDR2 as SVGAGI (reference sequence). The CDR3 has 14 residues. CDR3 in DNA: TGTGCCAGCAGCACCGCGGGGGGCCCCTATGGCTACACCTTC. Protein sequence: CASSTAGGPYGYTF.

Only one count was recorded for this clone. The chain joins TRBV29-1 to TRBJ1-1, with TRBD1 identical over 7 bases. Germline V gene data show CDR1 as SQVTM and CDR2 as ANQGSEA. The trim removed 6 bases at V and 5 bases at J, leaving 12 bases unmatched. The CDR3 contains 14 residues. In DNA form, the CDR3 reads TGCAGCGTGGCCCAAACGACAGGGCGAACTGAAGCTTTCTTT. The encoded protein is CSVAQTTGRTEAFF.

The chain has TRBV6-5 and TRBJ1-1, with D perhaps TRBD1 (6 bases). The CDR3 covers 14 residues. Deletions cut 5 bases from V and 2 bases from J, with 12 bases between. Germline lookup yields CDR1 MNHEY and CDR2 SVGAGI. The chain's CDR3 is CASSIGGFNTEAFF. The CDR3 region has the DNA TGTGCCAGCAGTATAGGGGGATTTAACACTGAAGCTTTCTTT.

This sequence joins TRBV6-1 and TRBJ2-2; TRBD2 matches 8 bases. The germline gives CDR1 MNHNS, CDR2 SASEGT. J was trimmed by 3 bases and V by 5 bases; bases with no gene match: 5. CDR3 length: 15 residues. CDR3 protein: CASSRTSSDTGELFF. The DNA of the CDR3 is TGTGCCAGCAGTCGGACTAGCAGCGACACCGGGGAGCTGTTTTTT.

The chain carries TRBV7-9 and TRBJ1-6, with D maybe TRBD1 (6 bases). The germline gives CDR1 SEHNR, CDR2 FQNEAQ (reference sequence). Trimming cost V 5 bases and J 9 bases, with 17 bases left between them. This CDR3 comprises 15 residues. CDR3 region: CASSETTGRTSPLHF. As DNA, the CDR3 is TGTGCCAGCAGCGAGACGACAGGTCGAACTTCACCCCTCCACTTT.

This CDR3 is CASSPPSETQYF. CDR3 DNA sequence: TGTGCCAGCAGCCCGCCCAGTGAGACCCAGTACTTC. The chain combines TRBV7-2 with TRBJ2-5, with D unclear. V lost 5 bases and J lost 5, with 9 bases in between. The length of the CDR3 is 12 residues. CDR1 SGHTA and CDR2 FQGNSA come from the germline V gene.

The V and J genes are TRBV30 and TRBJ1-2; D perhaps matches TRBD1 (5 bases). Trimming removed 4 bases at V and 3 bases at J, with 15 bases between. CDR3 size: 14 residues. Per germline, CDR1 GTSNPN and CDR2 SVGIG (reference sequence). As DNA, the CDR3 is TGTGCCTGGACCCTCCAGGGACGGGACTATGGCTACACCTTC. Translating it yields CAWTLQGRDYGYTF.

In this sample, this clone turned up once. The chain has TRBV2 and TRBJ2-2; weak D call: TRBD1 (6 bases). CDR3 length: 14 residues. The germline V and J ends were trimmed by 3 bases and 4 bases, with 9 bases remaining between them. The germline V gene has CDR1 SNHLY and CDR2 FYNNEI. The CDR3 coding sequence is TGTGCCAGCAGTGATTGGACAGCCACCGGGGAGCTGTTTTTT. This codes for CASSDWTATGELFF.

This clone was seen a handful of times. The chain has TRBV4-3 and TRBJ2-3, with 8 positions matching TRBD2. The CDR3 runs to 15 residues. In germline, CDR1 is LGHNA, CDR2 YSLEER. With 3 bases clipped from V and 6 bases from J, the junction kept 8 bases outside the gene matches. CDR3 sequence (DNA): TGCGCCAGCAGCCAGGAAAGCGGGGGTGGGGATACGCAGTATTTT. Translation: CASSQESGGGDTQYF.

The chain carries TRBV6-6 and TRBJ1-1; D may be TRBD1 (5 bases). Trimming shortened V by 2 bases and J by 4 bases, and 8 bases separated the two germline ends. This CDR3 comprises 13 residues. The germline V gene has CDR1 MNHNY and CDR2 SVGAGI (reference sequence). This CDR3 is CASSYLGATEAFF. The CDR3 bases are TGTGCCAGCAGTTACCTAGGGGCCACTGAAGCTTTCTTT.

V and J are TRBV11-1 and TRBJ1-3, with no clear D. Trimming removed 7 bases from V and 0 bases from J, with 16 bases in between. Germline assignment: CDR1 SGHAT and CDR2 FQDESV (reference sequence). The CDR3 is 16 residues long. CDR3 sequence reads: CASTTSQATSGNTIYF. The DNA for the CDR3 is TGTGCCAGCACCACCTCGCAGGCGACCTCTGGAAACACCATATATTTT.